The present T cell receptor beta chain was sequenced within a study of T cells after yellow fever vaccination. With regard to this clonotype: Its cognate antigen is unknown.

Germline V gives CDR1 KGHSH, CDR2 LQKENI. The CDR3 covers 16 residues. V dropped 3 bases and J dropped 1; count of bases not matched to a gene: 7. From the 5' RACE reads, TCRdb called clonotypes with MiXCR, one entry per CDR3 protein. The sample contains around 310,000 distinct CDR3 sequences, roughly 9.4% of which appear only once. Overall study findings and caveats: It was a weaker secondary response, yet one that peaked faster, at day 5 versus 15. Subsequent booster samples again held most clones from primary vaccination (96% CD4, over 80% CD8).

The sequence was obtained from a man aged 18 to 30 who received the YFV17D yellow fever vaccine. The material was PBMCs, obtained on the day of the first yellow fever vaccination. The chain links TRBV18 to TRBJ1-1, with 8 positions matching TRBD1. The CDR3 region is CASSPKWTGKNTEAFF. The CDR3 DNA is TGTGCCAGCTCACCCAAATGGACAGGGAAGAACACTGAAGCTTTCTTT. The whole variable domain, remainder taken from reference TRBV18 and TRBJ1-1, is NAGVMQNPRHLVRRRGQEARLRCSPMKGHSHVYWYRQLPEEGLKFMVYLQKENIIDESGMPKERFSAEFPKEGPSILRIQQVVRGDSAAYFCASSPKWTGKNTEAFFGQGTRLTVV.